What follows describes a single T cell receptor beta chain. This entry belongs to a study of OX40 agonist ivuxolimab in advanced cancers. The CDR3 length is 15 residues. CDR1 and CDR2 from the germline V gene are SGHTA and FQGTGA. Trimming took off 1 base at V and 2 bases at J, with 11 bases between the two ends. The method was immunoSEQ multiplex PCR; TCRdb's version includes in-frame clones alone and lacks a portion of them. The sample gives 77,000 or so clones, about 85% of which show up once; more than 4% is in the top ten. This receptor was obtained from an adult with an advanced solid tumor such as melanoma, head and neck, liver or kidney cancer. The sample was CD4+ or CD8+ T cells sorted from blood, taken in a trial of the OX40 agonist ivuxolimab. The rearrangement links TRBV7-3 to TRBJ1-2, with unresolved D. The chain's CDR3 is CASSLNGVGNYGYTF. The CDR3 bases are TGTGCCAGCAGCTTAAATGGGGTGGGGAACTATGGCTACACCTTC. The full variable domain, in which reference TRBV7-3 and TRBJ1-2 provide the parts outside the CDR3, is GAGVSQTPSNKVTEKGKYVELRCDPISGHTALYWYRQSLGQGPEFLIYFQGTGAADDSGLPNDRFFAVRPEGSVSTLKIQRTERGDSAVYLCASSLNGVGNYGYTFGSGTRLTVV.